This T cell receptor beta chain was identified during a study of OX40 agonist ivuxolimab in advanced cancers. TCRdb's copy holds only in-frame clones and misses some; the assay was immunoSEQ multiplex PCR. The sample consists of fewer than 45,000 clones, about 88% of them appearing once. Germline V CDR1 and CDR2: MDHEN, SYDVKM. V was cut by 3 bases and J by 3 bases, with 9 bases left in between. This CDR3 region has 13 residues. This sample comprised CD4+ or CD8+ T cells sorted from blood, obtained in a trial of the OX40 agonist ivuxolimab. This clonotype was sampled from an adult with an advanced solid tumor such as melanoma, head and neck, liver or kidney cancer. The rearrangement links TRBV28 to TRBJ2-7; TRBD1 might be the D (7 bases). The DNA for the CDR3 is TGTGCCAGCAGTTTCCAGGGGGGCTACGAGCAGTACTTC. Protein: CASSFQGGYEQYF.